The 5 T cell receptor beta chains below all came from one sample that was sequenced in a study of identical twins. Via MiXCR, TCRdb re-called the 5' RACE reads, giving one row per CDR3 protein. The sample carries approximately 210,000 distinct CDR3 sequences, approximately 9% recorded once. Sequences were obtained from memory (CD45RO+) T cells sorted from blood. Source of these receptors: a woman between 18 and 30 years old in good health.

The rearrangement uses TRBV2 and TRBJ2-5; D may be TRBD1 (6 bases). The CDR3 covers 14 residues. Trimming removed 6 bases at V and 1 base at J, with 12 bases between. Looked up from germline, CDR1 is SNHLY and CDR2 is FYNNEI. The CDR3 sequence is CASRGDRPQETQYF. CDR3 DNA sequence: TGTGCCAGCAGGGGAGACAGGCCCCAAGAGACCCAGTACTTC.

Only a few counts were recorded for this clonotype. The chain joins TRBV5-5 to TRBJ2-7; 12 nucleotides match TRBD2. Germline V gene lookup returns CDR1 SGHKS and CDR2 YYEKEE (reference sequence). J was trimmed by 2 bases and V by 4 bases; bases with no gene match: 4. This CDR3 comprises 15 residues. The CDR3 here is CASSRTSGDAYEQYF. DNA of the CDR3: TGTGCCAGCAGCCGGACTAGCGGGGACGCCTACGAGCAGTACTTC.

The chain combines TRBV12-3 or TRBV12-4 with TRBJ2-4; unclear D gene. Between the trimmed V and J ends, which lost 3 bases and 0 bases, there was a span of 9 bases. CDR3 length: 15 amino acids. The CDR3 loop reads CASSFDRLAKNIQYF. The CDR3 DNA reads TGTGCCAGCAGTTTCGATAGGTTAGCCAAAAACATTCAGTACTTC.

In this sample, this clonotype turned up a few times. CDR3 sequence: CASSLGDRWADTQYF. The CDR3 nucleotides are TGTGCCAGCAGCTTAGGAGACAGGTGGGCAGATACGCAGTATTTT. The J gene is TRBJ2-3, the V gene TRBV7-9, with a possible D match to TRBD1 (6 bases). Germline CDR1 SEHNR, CDR2 FQNEAQ (reference sequence). The CDR3 is 15 residues long. Between the trimmed V and J ends, which lost 1 base and 4 bases, there was a span of 12 bases.

For this clonotype: One end of the junction is discordant with germline, which a read error may explain. The chain's CDR3 is CASSLYGSGTKF. The CDR3 coding sequence is TGTGCCAGCAGTCTTTACGGTTCTGGGACAAAATTT. The chain couples TRBV12-3 or TRBV12-4 to TRBJ1-5, with D maybe TRBD1 (6 bases). The CDR3 length is 12 residues.